The 14 T cell receptor beta chains below were found in one sample sequenced in a study of blood T cell repertoires in COVID-19. Produced via immunoSEQ multiplex PCR; TCRdb's table is partial and in-frame only. The data contain around 300,000 clones, roughly nine tenths of them singletons. The sequencing input was PBMCs or T cells enriched from blood (not recorded which). All receptors derive from a woman in her late teens or twenties who had recovered from COVID-19.

The chain couples TRBV5-1 to TRBJ1-4; D remains unclear. The CDR3 extends over 17 amino acids. The V and J ends lost 0 bases and 6 bases respectively, with 18 bases between them. Germline CDR1 reads SGHRS; CDR2 reads YFSETQ. The CDR3 nucleotides read TGCGCCAGCAGCTTGGGCCTAAGAGGGAGTAGTTATGAAAAACTGTTTTTT. Its protein product is CASSLGLRGSSYEKLFF.

The V gene is TRBV9, the J gene TRBJ1-2, with 7 bases identical to TRBD1. This CDR3 is 14 amino acids long. Germline values: CDR1 SGDLS, CDR2 YYNGEE. After removal of 4 bases from V and 4 bases from J, the junction contained 7 bases not matched to a gene. The DNA for the CDR3 is TGTGCCAGCAGCCCCCTGGGACAGATCTATGGCTACACCTTC. Translation gives CASSPLGQIYGYTF. The whole variable domain, filled in from reference TRBV9 and TRBJ1-2, reads DSGVTQTPKHLITATGQRVTLRCSPRSGDLSVYWYQQSLDQGLQFLIQYYNGEERAKGNILERFSAQQFPDLHSELNLSSLELGDSALYFCASSPLGQIYGYTFGSGTRLTVV.

This clone came up once. The chain has TRBV9 and TRBJ2-3; D not certain. Germline CDR1 and CDR2: SGDLS and YYNGEE. Between the trimmed V and J ends, which lost 0 bases and 8 bases, there was a span of 7 bases. CDR3 length equals 12 residues. CDR3 in amino acids: CASSVEAGTQYF. CDR3 bases: TGTGCCAGCAGCGTAGAAGCCGGTACGCAGTATTTT. Based on the CDR3 plus reference TRBV9 and TRBJ2-3, the full variable domain is DSGVTQTPKHLITATGQRVTLRCSPRSGDLSVYWYQQSLDQGLQFLIQYYNGEERAKGNILERFSAQQFPDLHSELNLSSLELGDSALYFCASSVEAGTQYFGPGTRLTVL.

This chain uses TRBV4-1 with TRBJ1-5, with D hard to call. The CDR3 length is 13 residues. V lost 0 bases to trimming and J lost 14 bases, with 14 bases between them. Germline V gene lookup returns CDR1 MGHRA and CDR2 YSYEKL. The CDR3 loop reads CASSQDRPGTEHF. The DNA of the CDR3 is TGCGCCAGCAGCCAAGATCGGCCCGGCACAGAGCATTTT.

V and J are TRBV2 and TRBJ2-1; TRBD2 might be the D (6 bases). V lost 11 bases to trimming and J lost 6 bases, with 23 bases between them. The CDR3 extends over 15 amino acids. The germline V gene has CDR1 SNHLY and CDR2 FYNNEI. The CDR3 nucleotides are TGTGCCGGAGGGGTAGATGTGGTAAGGGGCAATGAGCAGTTCTTC. Its translation: CAGGVDVVRGNEQFF.

V usage is TRBV12-5 and J usage is TRBJ2-1, with TRBD1 identical over 10 bases. The CDR3 sequence is 13 residues long. The germline V gene has CDR1 LGHNT and CDR2 FRNRAP. The ends lost 6 bases at V and 8 bases at J; junction bases unmatched: 4. Here the CDR3 reads CASGRTGGDEQFF. The CDR3 DNA reads TGTGCTAGTGGCCGGACAGGGGGGGATGAGCAGTTCTTC.

The chain links TRBV4-1 to TRBJ2-7; 9 bases line up with TRBD1. Germline V gives CDR1 MGHRA, CDR2 YSYEKL. The CDR3 loop spans 16 amino acids. V lost 2 bases and J lost 0; bases outside the gene matches: 5. As DNA, the CDR3 is TGCGCCAGCAGCCAACACGGACAGGGGAGCTCCTACGAGCAGTACTTC. This sequence encodes CASSQHGQGSSYEQYF.

The chain carries TRBV4-2 and TRBJ2-7; 11 bases match TRBD2. This CDR3 spans 15 amino acids. J lost 4 bases, V lost 1 base, and 3 bases had no gene match. Germline V lookup: CDR1 LGHNA, CDR2 YNFKEQ. The CDR3, as DNA: TGTGCCAGCAGCCAAGGACTAGCGGGGATATACGAGCAGTACTTC. Translation: CASSQGLAGIYEQYF.

The chain joins TRBV4-2 to TRBJ2-3; D unresolved. Trimming left V 0 bases short and J 9 bases short, with 7 bases between. The CDR3 has 12 residues. The germline V gene has CDR1 LGHNA and CDR2 YNFKEQ. This CDR3 is CASSQDSTTQYF. CDR3 sequence (DNA): TGTGCCAGCAGCCAAGACTCCACAACGCAGTATTTT.

This chain joins TRBV10-3 and TRBJ2-7; the D gene is possibly TRBD2 (7 bases). CDR1 and CDR2 from the germline V gene are ENHRY and SYGVKD. The CDR3 loop spans 14 amino acids. V was cut by 2 bases and J by 3 bases, with 11 bases left in between. CDR3 in DNA: TGTGCCATCAGTGAGCGGGGGGCCGTCTACGAGCAGTACTTC. Its translation: CAISERGAVYEQYF.

The V and J genes are TRBV5-4 and TRBJ2-3; tentative D call: TRBD1 (7 bases). The V end lost 4 bases, the J end lost 6 bases, and 21 bases lay between the germline ends. Germline loops: CDR1 SGHNT, CDR2 YYREEE (reference sequence). There are 16 residues in the CDR3. CDR3 nucleotides: TGTGCCAGCAGCGAAAGGACAGGCCGCGCGGGGGATACGCAGTATTTT. Protein sequence: CASSERTGRAGDTQYF.

J is TRBJ1-4 and V is TRBV25-1; tentatively, D is TRBD1 (5 bases). Germline V CDR1 and CDR2: MGHDK, SYGVNS. The germline V and J ends were trimmed by 5 bases and 8 bases, with 15 bases remaining between them. This CDR3 region has 14 residues. CDR3 DNA sequence: TGTGCCAGCAGTCCTCCAGGGCCGGAGGAAAAACTGTTTTTT. Translation gives CASSPPGPEEKLFF.

This chain connects TRBV11-2 to TRBJ2-1; the match to TRBD1 covers 7 bases. This CDR3 spans 11 amino acids. CDR1 is SGHAT and CDR2 is FQNNGV in the germline V gene. J lost 14 bases, V lost 11 bases, and 12 bases had no gene match. The CDR3 DNA sequence: TGTGCCTCCCGACAGGGATCGTCCAAGTTCTTC. Translated, it gives CASRQGSSKFF. The complete variable domain, with remaining parts taken from reference TRBV11-2 and TRBJ2-1, reads EAGVAQSPRYKIIEKRQSVAFWCNPISGHATLYWYQQILGQGPKLLIQFQNNGVVDDSQLPKDRFSAERLKGVDSTLKIQPAKLEDSAVYLCASRQGSSKFFGPGTRLTVL.

This chain connects TRBV5-5 to TRBJ1-1; the D gene is possibly TRBD1 (6 bases). The ends were cut back, 2 bases at V and 1 base at J, with 9 bases in the middle. The CDR3 sequence is 14 residues long. Germline CDR1 and CDR2: SGHKS and YYEKEE (reference sequence). The DNA of the CDR3 is TGTGCCAGCAGCTTACGGACAGCGAACACTGAAGCTTTCTTT. As protein: CASSLRTANTEAFF.